These T cell receptor beta chains were read from a single sample in a study of T cell repertoires in ileal Crohn's disease. Measured with immunoSEQ multiplex PCR; TCRdb has only the in-frame clones, and not every one. Of more than 50,000 clones in the sample, roughly 89% were seen once. Input material: ileal tissue. These receptors were taken from an adult with Crohn's disease. CDR3s include the opening cysteine and the closing phenylalanine or tryptophan. A D gene is named only where the DNA matches it firmly. The size entry is marked missing in some rows and otherwise reads once, few, many or a size class.

CATSYGGGQTEAFF,TGTGCCACCAGCTACGGGGGGGGACAAACTGAAGCTTTCTTT,NA,NA,TRBV15,TRBJ1-1
CASSPEPGGIQPQHF,TGTGCCAGCAGTCCCGAACCGGGGGGTATTCAGCCCCAGCATTTT,NA,NA,TRBV27,TRBJ1-5
CSGGTTSTDTQYF,TGCAGCGGGGGGACAACTAGCACAGATACGCAGTATTTT,NA,NA,TRBV29-1,TRBJ2-3
CASSLRDFTAGYGYTF,TGCGCCAGCAGCCTAAGGGACTTCACCGCGGGCTATGGCTACACCTTC,NA,NA,TRBV5-1,TRBJ1-2
CASSLLTLGGETQYF,TGTGCCAGCAGCTTACTAACGTTGGGGGGAGAGACCCAGTACTTC,NA,NA,TRBV7-2,TRBJ2-5
CATSRRPGDSSEKLFF,TGTGCCACCAGCAGACGTCCGGGGGATTCCAGTGAAAAACTGTTTTTT,NA,NA,TRBV15,TRBJ1-4
CASSLGLDFVNTEAFF,TGCGCCAGCAGCTTGGGGCTGGACTTCGTGAACACTGAAGCTTTCTTT,NA,NA,TRBV5-1,TRBJ1-1
CASSVGDPGTF,TGTGCCAGCAGCGTAGGAGACCCGGGAACCTTC,NA,NA,TRBV9,TRBJ1-2
CASSVAGGVNYGYTF,TGTGCCAGCAGCGTAGCGGGGGGCGTTAACTATGGCTACACCTTC,NA,NA,TRBV9,TRBJ1-2
CASSSQRGGTDTQYF,TGTGCCAGCAGTTCCCAGCGGGGGGGCACAGATACGCAGTATTTT,NA,TRBD2,TRBV6-5,TRBJ2-3
CASNRDTGNTEAFF,TGTGCCAGTAACAGGGACACGGGGAACACTGAAGCTTTCTTT,NA,NA,TRBV18,TRBJ1-1
CASSSPTDGHNYGYTF,TGTGCCAGCAGCTCCCCCACCGATGGACATAACTATGGCTACACCTTC,NA,NA,TRBV13,TRBJ1-2
CASSLGTASYNEQFF,TGTGCCAGCAGCTTAGGGACAGCCTCCTACAATGAGCAGTTCTTC,NA,NA,TRBV11-2,TRBJ2-1
CASSPLSSGGAKNIQYF,TGTGCCAGCTCACCACTTTCTAGCGGAGGAGCCAAAAACATTCAGTACTTC,once,TRBD2,TRBV18,TRBJ2-4
CASSGGRVRTEAFF,TGTGCCAGCAGTGGGGGGAGGGTTAGGACTGAAGCTTTCTTT,NA,NA,TRBV2,TRBJ1-1
CASSLVLSGHSGNTIYF,TGTGCCAGCAGCTTAGTTCTGTCAGGGCACTCTGGAAACACCATATATTTT,NA,NA,TRBV7-8,TRBJ1-3
CASSQAGQGAILYEQYF,TGCGCCAGCAGCCAAGCTGGGCAGGGGGCAATTTTATACGAGCAGTACTTC,NA,TRBD1,TRBV4-1,TRBJ2-7
CASSQVIGSNTEAFF,TGCGCCAGCAGCCAAGTTATCGGTTCGAACACTGAAGCTTTCTTT,few,NA,TRBV4-3,TRBJ1-1
CASSARLAGGRDTQYF,TGTGCCAGCAGTGCCCGTCTAGCGGGGGGGAGAGATACGCAGTATTTT,NA,TRBD2,TRBV7-2,TRBJ2-3
CASASTTGGATYGYTF,TGCGCCAGCGCTAGCACCACAGGGGGCGCGACCTATGGCTACACCTTC,NA,TRBD1,TRBV5-1,TRBJ1-2
CASSVEGYQGYEQYF,TGTGCCAGCAGCGTAGAGGGGTATCAAGGCTACGAGCAGTACTTC,NA,NA,TRBV9,TRBJ2-7
CASSLVIEQGRAFF,TGTGCCAGCAGCTTGGTAATCGAGCAGGGGCGGGCTTTCTTT,NA,NA,TRBV5-8,TRBJ1-1
CASSQSGQGGGNTEAFF,TGTGCCAGCAGCCAATCTGGACAGGGAGGAGGGAACACTGAAGCTTTCTTT,NA,TRBD1,TRBV7-8,TRBJ1-1
CASSVIRGTEAFF,TGTGCCAGCAGCGTAATAAGGGGAACTGAAGCTTTCTTT,NA,NA,TRBV9,TRBJ1-1
CASSSFTGYQETQYF,TGTGCCAGCAGTTCTTTCACAGGGTACCAAGAGACCCAGTACTTC,NA,NA,TRBV6-5,TRBJ2-5
CSVEDSGSEAFF,TGCAGCGTTGAAGATTCGGGATCTGAAGCTTTCTTT,NA,NA,TRBV29-1,TRBJ1-1
CASSIRRSTDTQYF,TGTGCCAGTAGTATCCGGCGGAGCACAGATACGCAGTATTTT,NA,NA,TRBV19,TRBJ2-3
CASSVKEGTGELFF,TGTGCCAGCAGCGTCAAGGAGGGGACCGGGGAGCTGTTTTTT,NA,NA,TRBV9,TRBJ2-2
CASRLAGGTGELFF,TGTGCCAGTCGACTAGCGGGAGGGACCGGGGAGCTGTTTTTT,NA,TRBD2,TRBV6-6,TRBJ2-2
CASIVGLPPHNYGYTF,TGTGCCAGCATTGTGGGACTCCCTCCCCATAACTATGGCTACACCTTC,NA,NA,TRBV2,TRBJ1-2
CASVRGGSGANVLTF,TGTGCCAGCGTCAGGGGCGGCTCTGGGGCCAACGTCCTGACTTTC,NA,NA,TRBV5-6,TRBJ2-6
CASTRYEKLFF,TGTGCCAGTACGCGATATGAAAAACTGTTTTTT,NA,NA,TRBV19,TRBJ1-4
CASSLSGGYQETQYF,TGTGCCAGCAGCCTTAGCGGGGGCTACCAAGAGACCCAGTACTTC,NA,TRBD2,TRBV5-4,TRBJ2-5
CASSRDYNEQFF,TGTGCCAGCAGTCGGGACTACAATGAGCAGTTCTTC,NA,NA,TRBV11-2,TRBJ2-1
CSVEEGTGHGYTF,TGCAGCGTTGAAGAAGGGACAGGGCACGGCTACACCTTC,once,TRBD1,TRBV29-1,TRBJ1-2
CASSTSGAREQYF,TGTGCCAGCAGCACTAGCGGGGCTCGCGAGCAGTACTTC,NA,TRBD2,TRBV5-4,TRBJ2-7
CSVTLGPSYGYTF,TGCAGCGTGACGCTTGGGCCCTCCTATGGCTACACCTTC,NA,NA,TRBV29-1,TRBJ1-2
CASSLARGLDYGYTF,TGCGCCAGCAGCCTCGCCAGGGGATTAGACTATGGCTACACCTTC,NA,NA,TRBV4-1,TRBJ1-2
CSAGSSYNEQFF,TGCAGCGCAGGTAGCTCCTACAATGAGCAGTTCTTC,NA,NA,TRBV29-1,TRBJ2-1
CASSYDRERTIYF,TGTGCCAGCAGTTATGACCGGGAGAGAACCATATATTTT,once,NA,TRBV6-1,TRBJ1-3
CASSDQGAGGYTF,TGTGCCAGTAGTGACCAGGGCGCCGGTGGCTACACCTTC,NA,NA,TRBV19,TRBJ1-2
CASSLASGTGELFF,TGTGCCAGCAGCTTAGCCAGCGGTACCGGGGAGCTGTTTTTT,NA,NA,TRBV11-2,TRBJ2-2
CSVDQDSSYNEQFF,TGCAGCGTGGACCAGGACAGCTCATACAATGAGCAGTTCTTC,NA,NA,TRBV29-1,TRBJ2-1
CASIQSGGTEAFF,TGTGCCAGCATTCAGTCAGGGGGCACTGAAGCTTTCTTT,NA,TRBD1,TRBV25-1,TRBJ1-1
CASTRTGQYGYTF,TGCGCCAGCACTAGAACAGGCCAATATGGCTACACCTTC,NA,NA,TRBV5-1,TRBJ1-2
CASSYGHQSNTEAFF,TGCGCCAGCAGCTATGGACACCAATCGAACACTGAAGCTTTCTTT,NA,NA,TRBV5-1,TRBJ1-1
CASSLGQSNEKLFF,TGCGCCAGCAGCTTGGGACAGTCTAATGAAAAACTGTTTTTT,NA,NA,TRBV5-1,TRBJ1-4
CASRTGRGEGTEAFF,TGTGCCAGCAGAACCGGGAGAGGGGAAGGCACTGAAGCTTTCTTT,NA,NA,TRBV7-8,TRBJ1-1
CASSRQGKGNTIYF,TGTGCCAGCAGCCGACAGGGGAAGGGAAACACCATATATTTT,once,TRBD1,TRBV13,TRBJ1-3
CAWNRGEAGNTIYF,TGTGCCTGGAACAGGGGAGAGGCTGGAAACACCATATATTTT,NA,TRBD1,TRBV30,TRBJ1-3
CASSQGAGSLDIQYF,TGTGCCAGCAGCCAAGGGGCCGGATCTTTGGACATTCAGTACTTC,NA,NA,TRBV4-2,TRBJ2-4